The 26 T cell receptor beta chains below all came from one sample that was sequenced in a study of CD8 T cells in ankylosing spondylitis. TCRdb itself ran the 5' RACE reads through MiXCR, one entry per CDR3 protein. The sample holds 200,000 to 300,000 distinct CDR3 sequences, around 9.1% seen once. The sequencing sample was made of blood, either unsorted or a sorted T cell fraction (not recorded which). Source of these receptors: a male donor with ankylosing spondylitis or in good health (not recorded which).

Ten or more counts support this clonotype. The V and J genes are TRBV20-1 and TRBJ2-1; unclear D gene. The CDR3 is made up of 14 amino acids. Per the germline V gene, CDR1 is DFQATT and CDR2 is SNEGSKA (reference sequence). V lost 5 bases and J lost 4, with 15 bases in between. CDR3 sequence (DNA): TGCAGTGCTGCGACTTCACCGCCTTACAATGAGCAGTTCTTC. It translates to CSAATSPPYNEQFF.

This clonotype appeared many times. The rearrangement joins TRBV20-1 to TRBJ2-2; 8 bases fit TRBD1. The CDR3 length is 14 residues. V lost 7 bases to trimming and J lost 4 bases; unmatched junction nucleotides: 8. Per the germline V gene, CDR1 is DFQATT and CDR2 is SNEGSKA (reference sequence). The CDR3 DNA sequence: TGCAGTGTCAGCCGGGACAGGTCCACCGGGGAGCTGTTTTTT. Translating it yields CSVSRDRSTGELFF.

This clonotype was observed many times. J is TRBJ2-3 and V is TRBV7-9; 9 bases agree with TRBD2. After removal of 4 bases from V and 1 base from J, the junction contained 6 bases not matched to a gene. Germline CDR1 SEHNR, CDR2 FQNEAQ (reference sequence). The CDR3 spans 16 residues. CDR3 sequence reads: CASSSLTSGRTDTQYF. CDR3 DNA sequence: TGTGCCAGCAGCTCGCTCACTAGCGGGCGCACAGATACGCAGTATTTT.

This clonotype was seen only a few times. The rearrangement uses TRBV6-5 and TRBJ2-7; 9 positions agree with TRBD1. The CDR3 length is 15 residues. J was trimmed by 4 bases and V by 4 bases; bases with no gene match: 8. Germline V gene data show CDR1 as MNHEY and CDR2 as SVGAGI. CDR3 DNA: TGTGCCAGCAGTTCAGGGGGACAGGGATTTTACGAGCAGTACTTC. This sequence encodes CASSSGGQGFYEQYF.

This clonotype came up many times. The chain joins TRBV6-5 to TRBJ2-1; no clear D gene. Trimming took off 2 bases at V and 9 bases at J, with 5 bases between the two ends. CDR1 is MNHEY and CDR2 is SVGAGI in the germline V gene. The CDR3 sequence is 11 residues long. Here the CDR3 DNA reads TGTGCCAGCAGTTACGGTACTGAGCAGTTCTTC. This encodes CASSYGTEQFF.

The sample holds many counts of this clonotype. This chain uses TRBV12-3 or TRBV12-4 with TRBJ1-4; D is uncertain. The CDR3 loop spans 15 amino acids. V was trimmed by 4 bases and J by 0 bases, leaving 9 bases between them. The CDR3 protein is CASSSRLATNEKLFF. CDR3 in DNA: TGTGCCAGCAGTTCTCGTTTAGCAACTAATGAAAAACTGTTTTTT.

This clonotype has at least ten counts. V usage is TRBV20-1 and J usage is TRBJ2-7; TRBD1 aligns across 7 bases. Trimming removed 4 bases from V and 0 bases from J; junction bases left unmatched: 3. CDR1 DFQATT and CDR2 SNEGSKA come from the germline V gene (reference sequence). CDR3 length equals 13 residues. The CDR3: CSATTGSSYEQYF. CDR3 sequence (DNA): TGCAGTGCTACGACAGGGAGCTCCTACGAGCAGTACTTC.

In this sample, this clonotype turned up many times. The chain carries TRBV6-2 or TRBV6-3 and TRBJ2-1; D unresolved. The CDR3 is made up of 12 amino acids. Germline assignment: CDR1 MNHEY and CDR2 SVGEGT. The V gene lost 6 bases and the J gene lost 9 bases, with 12 bases spanning the gap. The CDR3 DNA is TGTGCCAGCAGCCCTCAAGCGAGTGAGCAGTTCTTC. Amino acid sequence: CASSPQASEQFF.

This clonotype occurred many times. The rearrangement joins TRBV27 to TRBJ2-3; 12 bases match TRBD1. Germline trimming cut 5 bases from V and 6 bases from J; bases unmatched to any gene: 15. There are 18 residues in the CDR3. Germline V CDR1 and CDR2: MNHEY, SMNVEV (reference sequence). The DNA for the CDR3 is TGTGCCAGCAGTCTAACCGGGACAGGGGGCGTTCGGTGGGATACGCAGTATTTT. Amino acid sequence: CASSLTGTGGVRWDTQYF.

This clonotype has more than one count but fewer than ten. The V call is TRBV20-1, the J call TRBJ2-3; TRBD2 matches 7 bases. Looked up from germline, CDR1 is DFQATT and CDR2 is SNEGSKA (reference sequence). This CDR3 region has 14 residues. V lost 5 bases and J lost 3; bases outside the gene matches: 8. The CDR3 region is CSAPKGGRTDTQYF. In DNA, the CDR3 is TGCAGTGCTCCCAAGGGCGGGAGAACAGATACGCAGTATTTT.

This clonotype occurred many times. The rearrangement joins TRBV28 to TRBJ1-2, with no clear D. Trimming removed 4 bases from V and 2 bases from J, with 17 bases in between. The CDR3 totals 16 residues. Germline V gene sequence: CDR1 MDHEN, CDR2 SYDVKM. CDR3 sequence reads: CASSSPYRVLNYGYTF. Written as DNA, the CDR3 is TGTGCCAGCAGTTCCCCTTATCGGGTTTTAAACTATGGCTACACCTTC.

At least ten counts were recorded for this clonotype. This chain joins TRBV12-3 or TRBV12-4 and TRBJ1-1, with D unclear. The V end was cut by 2 bases, the J end by 11 bases, with 9 bases between. This CDR3 region has 11 residues. The CDR3 DNA reads as TGTGCCAGCAGTTTACAGTATCGGGCTTTCTTT. Amino acid sequence: CASSLQYRAFF.

This clonotype was recorded many times. This chain connects TRBV5-1 to TRBJ2-7, with 8 nucleotides matching TRBD1. Germline CDR1 is SGHRS and CDR2 is YFSETQ. The V and J ends lost 0 bases and 3 bases, in that order; junction bases with no gene match: 5. The CDR3 totals 15 residues. The CDR3 coding sequence is TGCGCCAGCAGCTTGGAAACAGGGGGGTTCTACGAGCAGTACTTC. This codes for CASSLETGGFYEQYF.

This clonotype was seen repeatedly, ten times or more. V and J are TRBV12-3 or TRBV12-4 and TRBJ2-1, with 8 bases identical to TRBD1. CDR3 length: 15 residues. J was trimmed by 1 base and V by 2 bases; bases with no gene match: 1. The CDR3 spells CASSLRQGSYNEQFF. The CDR3 nucleotides are TGTGCCAGCAGTTTACGACAGGGGTCCTACAATGAGCAGTTCTTC.

This clonotype was counted at least ten times. CDR3 sequence: CASSLLAGRSYEQYF. In nucleotides, the CDR3 is TGTGCCAGCAGCCTACTAGCGGGACGTTCCTACGAGCAGTACTTC. This chain joins TRBV7-2 and TRBJ2-7; TRBD2 matches at 10 bases. The junction had 5 bases not matched to a gene; V was cut back by 5 bases and J by 1 base. From germline, CDR1 is SGHTA and CDR2 FQGNSA. The length of the CDR3 is 15 residues.

Many counts were recorded for this clonotype. The gene calls are TRBV5-1 and TRBJ2-3; 10 positions agree with TRBD1. The CDR3 loop spans 15 amino acids. The V gene's germline CDR1 is SGHRS and CDR2 YFSETQ. The V and J ends lost 5 bases and 1 base, in that order; junction bases with no gene match: 4. CDR3 bases: TGCGCCAGCAGTCCCGGGACAGGGGGCACAGATACGCAGTATTTT. Translated: CASSPGTGGTDTQYF. Looking up the rest from reference TRBV5-1 and TRBJ2-3 gives the full variable domain: KAGVTQTPRYLIKTRGQQVTLSCSPISGHRSVSWYQQTPGQGLQFLFEYFSETQRNKGNFPGRFSGRQFSNSRSEMNVSTLELGDSALYLCASSPGTGGTDTQYFGPGTRLTVL.

This rearrangement joins TRBV30 to TRBJ2-7; maybe TRBD2 (5 bases). CDR3 length: 14 amino acids. Trimming removed 0 bases at V and 3 bases at J, with 12 bases between. Germline CDR1 reads GTSNPN; CDR2 reads SVGIG (reference sequence). The DNA for the CDR3 is TGTGCCTGGAGTGTAGGGAGTTTTCGCTACGAGCAGTACTTC. Protein product: CAWSVGSFRYEQYF.

The chain links TRBV12-3 or TRBV12-4 to TRBJ2-7; no firm D call. There are 13 residues in the CDR3. Trimming shortened V by 6 bases and J by 0 bases, and 9 bases separated the two germline ends. The CDR3 DNA is TGTGCCAGCAGCGTCCGCGGCTCCTACGAGCAGTACTTC. It translates to CASSVRGSYEQYF.

This clonotype came up a few times. The CDR3 DNA reads as TGTGCCAGCAGCTTTAAGCGGGAGGGCCAAGAGACCCAGTACTTC. Amino acids: CASSFKREGQETQYF. V and J are TRBV3-1 and TRBJ2-5, with 10 bases lining up with TRBD2. The V gene's germline CDR1 is LGHDT and CDR2 YNNKEL (reference sequence). V lost 5 bases to trimming and J lost 1 base; unmatched junction nucleotides: 4. CDR3 length: 15 residues.

This clonotype has at least ten counts. The chain recombines TRBV5-5 with TRBJ2-5, with D possibly being TRBD2 (6 bases). V was cut by 4 bases and J by 5 bases, with 21 bases left in between. Germline assignment: CDR1 SGHKS and CDR2 YYEKEE (reference sequence). The CDR3 is made up of 16 amino acids. The CDR3 loop reads CASSPPEGIRTETQYF. The CDR3 region has the DNA TGTGCCAGCAGCCCCCCGGAGGGTATTCGTACGGAGACCCAGTACTTC.

With regard to this clonotype: This CDR3 is missing its conserved last phenylalanine or tryptophan, likely due to a read error. The chain links TRBV7-2 to TRBJ2-1; tentative D call: TRBD1 (5 bases). V was pared by 1 base and J by 1 base, with 8 bases between. This CDR3 region has 15 residues. Germline CDR1 SGHTA, CDR2 FQGNSA. This CDR3 reads CASSLVPGSYNEQFL. CDR3 bases: TGTGCCAGCAGCTTAGTTCCAGGGTCCTACAATGAGCAGTTCTTA.

This clonotype was found a few times. The chain uses TRBV5-1 and TRBJ1-1; D gene uncertain. Germline V gene lookup returns CDR1 SGHRS and CDR2 YFSETQ. The CDR3 consists of 14 residues. The V end was cut by 5 bases, the J end by 7 bases, with 18 bases between. The CDR3 DNA reads as TGCGCCAGCAGTAGTTGGTCAGCCGACGATGAAGCTTTCTTT. Protein sequence: CASSSWSADDEAFF.

This clonotype has a handful of counts. The J gene is TRBJ1-5, the V gene TRBV7-2; no firm D call. The V and J ends lost 5 bases and 3 bases respectively, with 11 bases between them. Germline CDR1 SGHTA, CDR2 FQGNSA. The CDR3 contains 14 residues. The CDR3 sequence: CASSIGSFNQPQHF. CDR3 coding DNA: TGTGCCAGCAGCATCGGGTCTTTCAATCAGCCCCAGCATTTT.

In its sample, this clonotype was seen a few times. A much larger clone is a single base away; this may be a read error. The gene calls are TRBV7-8 and TRBJ2-7, with D hard to call. V shed 3 bases and J shed 0 bases, with 6 bases lying between them. Germline CDR1 SGHVS, CDR2 FQNEAQ. CDR3 length: 13 residues. The CDR3 sequence: CASSLEISYEQYF. CDR3 DNA sequence: TGTGCCAGCAGCTTGGAGATCTCCTACGAGCAGTACTTC.

CDR3 sequence (DNA): TGTGCCAGCAGCCAAACAGGGGGCGCCTACCGGAACGAGCAGTACTTC. It encodes CASSQTGGAYRNEQYF. The V and J genes are TRBV14 and TRBJ2-7; 9 nucleotides agree with TRBD1. Trimming took 2 bases from V and 5 from J; bases not matched to a gene: 10. Germline CDR1 and CDR2: SGHDN and FVKESK. This CDR3 contains 16 residues.

This clonotype was found many times. This chain links TRBV7-3 with TRBJ1-1; 8 nucleotides line up with TRBD1. The ends lost 2 bases at V and 6 bases at J; junction bases unmatched: 8. The CDR3 has 15 amino acids. Germline V gene sequence: CDR1 SGHTA, CDR2 FQGTGA. The CDR3 loop is CASSLSTGATAEAFF. The DNA of the CDR3 is TGTGCCAGCAGCTTATCGACAGGGGCAACAGCTGAAGCTTTCTTT.